This entry concerns a single T cell receptor (beta chain). Its specificity is not known. Profiled with immunoSEQ multiplex PCR; TCRdb holds only in-frame clones, not every one. This sample carries around 20,000 clones, 80% to 90% of them seen once, and the ten largest clones take 20% to 25%. The record originates from a study of OX40 agonist ivuxolimab in advanced cancers. Overall study results and limits: Partial responders dosed at 0.1-3.0 mg/kg displayed clonal expansion ranking among the lowest. Mean expanded clone counts were higher in CD8+ than CD4+ T cells.

Germline V gene lookup returns CDR1 SGHTA and CDR2 FQGTGA. CDR3 length equals 15 residues. The V and J ends lost 4 bases and 0 bases respectively, with 7 bases between them. This material consisted of CD4+ or CD8+ T cells sorted from blood, taken in a trial of the OX40 agonist ivuxolimab. The source is an adult with an advanced solid tumor such as melanoma, head and neck, liver or kidney cancer. The V call is TRBV7-3, the J call TRBJ2-6; D remains unclear. Here the CDR3 reads CASSSHSSGANVLTF. CDR3 sequence (DNA): TGTGCCAGCAGCTCTCACAGCTCTGGGGCCAACGTCCTGACTTTC.